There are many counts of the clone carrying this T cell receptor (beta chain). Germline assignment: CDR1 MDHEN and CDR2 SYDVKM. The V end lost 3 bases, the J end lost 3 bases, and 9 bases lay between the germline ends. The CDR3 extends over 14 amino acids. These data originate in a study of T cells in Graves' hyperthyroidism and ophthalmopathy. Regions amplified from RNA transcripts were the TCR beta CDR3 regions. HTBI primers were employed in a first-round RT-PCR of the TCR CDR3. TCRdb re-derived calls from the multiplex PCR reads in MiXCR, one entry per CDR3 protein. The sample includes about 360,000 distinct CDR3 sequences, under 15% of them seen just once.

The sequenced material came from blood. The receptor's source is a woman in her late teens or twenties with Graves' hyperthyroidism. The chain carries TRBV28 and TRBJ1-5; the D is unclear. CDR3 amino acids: CASSLSQLNQPQHF. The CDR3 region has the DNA TGTGCCAGCAGTTTGAGCCAGCTCAATCAGCCCCAGCATTTT.